The sequence of this T cell receptor (beta chain) was determined in a study of human T cells and chemical hapten exposure. Whole-study context: Patients had diphenylcyclopropenone applied to the scalp weekly throughout the approximately 26-week study.

TCRdb reanalysed the RACE reads using MiXCR and keeps one entry per CDR3 protein. The sample shows a few hundred thousand distinct CDR3 sequences, roughly 5% of them seen only once. This sample's time point: patch test 1, 2 weeks after DPC sensitization. Treatment indicated: therapeutic diphenylcyclopropenone sensitization with weekly scalp DPC. Every donor had alopecia and was 18 to 70 years old; all were suitable for DPC. This clonotype came up many times. The sample consisted of whole blood, taken in connection with sensitization to the hapten diphenylcyclopropenone (DPC). The origin of this receptor is a woman in her 50s with alopecia areata. Some clones in this sample may be carry-over from other donors' samples.

The CDR3 spells CASSLGVGPDTQYF. CDR3 nucleotide sequence: TGTGCCAGCTCCTTGGGGGTAGGGCCAGATACGCAGTATTTT. V gene TRBV27 combines with J gene TRBJ2-3; the D call may be TRBD1 or TRBD2 (5 bases each). Trimming stripped 8 bases from V and 4 bases from J, with 16 bases between. This CDR3 is built from 14 residues. The germline gives CDR1 MNHEY, CDR2 SMNVEV (reference sequence).